This T cell receptor (beta chain) was recovered during a study of blood T cell repertoires in COVID-19. The wider study: Material from acute and convalescent COVID-19 was sourced from the United States, Italy and Spain. Sources were T cells, B-cell-depleted T cells, or PBMCs; the material itself was cDNA or gDNA.

The CDR3 runs 11 residues. The germline gives CDR1 LGHDT, CDR2 YNNKEL (reference sequence). V was pared by 5 bases and J by 11 bases, with 3 bases of the junction left unmatched. Original data processing: Counts of nucleated cells, estimated from reference gene primer amplification, were obtained. Measured with immunoSEQ multiplex PCR; TCRdb has only the in-frame clones, and not every one. The V and J calls and clone size were taken over from that table, and D and trimming were inferred from the DNA. The sample lists around 150,000 clones, under 80% occurring once. The chain links TRBV3-1 (or the pseudogene TRBV3-2) to TRBJ1-5; TRBD1 aligns across 7 bases. Specimen: peripheral blood. The TCR originated in a man in his sixties with acute or convalescent COVID-19. The CDR3 nucleotides read TGTGCCAGCAGCTCGGGACAGACCCAGCATTTT. This translates into CASSSGQTQHF.